The 24 T cell receptor beta chains in this list originate from one sample, sequenced in a study of CD8+CD57+ T cells in acquired aplastic anemia. Genomic DNA acted as the template from which TCR beta VDJ combination and CDR3 sequence profiling were carried out. TCRdb independently ran MiXCR on the reads; one entry per CDR3 protein. This sample has roughly 190,000 distinct CDR3 sequences; roughly half occur once, and the top ten carry 16%. The sample comprised sorted CD4+, CD8+, or CD8+CD57+ T cells (not recorded which) from PBMCs. These receptors were collected from a human donor in good health, serving as a control.

This clonotype has ten or more counts. This may be a read error, as it is one base from a much larger clone. The J gene is TRBJ2-1, the V gene TRBV10-1, with a possible D match to TRBD2 (6 bases). CDR3 size: 14 residues. In germline, CDR1 is WNHNN, CDR2 SYGVQD (reference sequence). The chain's CDR3 is CASKRGCFYNEQSF. In DNA, the CDR3 is TGCGCCAGCAAACGGGGGTGTTTCTACAATGAGCAGTCCTTC.

This clonotype was recorded at least ten times. The chain combines TRBV12-3 or TRBV12-4 with TRBJ1-1; TRBD1 is a possible D gene (6 bases). Deletions cut 3 bases from V and 0 bases from J, with 11 bases between. The CDR3 totals 15 residues. CDR3 nucleotides: TGTGCCAGCAGTTTTGGGGGACAAATGAACACTGAAGCTTTCTTT. Translation: CASSFGGQMNTEAFF.

Ten or more counts support this clonotype. The chain is built from TRBV7-2 and TRBJ2-3; TRBD2 matches 11 bases. The germline CDR1 and CDR2 sequences are SGHTA and FQGNSA. V shed 1 base and J 5 bases; nucleotides not matched to a gene: 11. There are 18 residues in the CDR3. Here the CDR3 reads CASSLEGVAGGLRDTQYF. The DNA of the CDR3 is TGTGCCAGCAGCTTAGAGGGGGTAGCGGGGGGGCTACGAGATACGCAGTATTTT.

This clonotype was counted many times. V gene TRBV7-2 combines with J gene TRBJ2-1; TRBD2 agrees at 8 bases. The germline CDR1 and CDR2 sequences are SGHTA and FQGNSA. J gave up 5 bases and V 5 bases, and 14 bases lay outside the gene matches. The CDR3 is 17 residues long. CDR3 nucleotide sequence: TGTGCCAGCAGCCAAGCCGGGACTAGGATTCACGACAATGAGCAGTTCTTC. Translated, it gives CASSQAGTRIHDNEQFF.

This clonotype was seen many times. The chain has TRBV19 and TRBJ2-5; 9 bases align to TRBD1. The V and J ends lost 5 bases and 5 bases, in that order; junction bases with no gene match: 3. The CDR3 is made up of 13 amino acids. Germline CDR1 is LNHDA and CDR2 is SQIVND (reference sequence). As DNA, the CDR3 is TGTGCCAGTAGTGGGACAGGGAAGGAGACCCAGTACTTC. Protein: CASSGTGKETQYF.

This clonotype occurred many times. The genes are TRBV6-2 or TRBV6-3 and TRBJ1-2; D is undetermined. Germline V gene lookup returns CDR1 MNHEY and CDR2 SVGEGT. The CDR3 loop spans 14 amino acids. Trimming removed 7 bases at V and 5 bases at J, with 17 bases between. CDR3 bases: TGTGCCAGCACTGTCAAGGGCGGAGGTTATGGCTACACCTTC. Amino acids: CASTVKGGGYGYTF.

The J gene is TRBJ1-1, the V gene TRBV10-3; a possible D gene is TRBD1 (5 bases). Germline loops: CDR1 ENHRY, CDR2 SYGVKD. Trimming removed 8 bases at V and 4 bases at J, with 8 bases between. This CDR3 contains 11 residues. CDR3 amino acids: CAISRGTEAFF. The CDR3 nucleotides read TGTGCCATCTCTAGGGGCACTGAAGCTTTCTTT.

The sample holds many counts of this clonotype. The J gene is TRBJ2-7, the V gene TRBV7-8; 10 nucleotides match TRBD2. The germline V gene has CDR1 SGHVS and CDR2 FQNEAQ. The CDR3 length is 16 residues. V shed 4 bases, J shed 1 base, and the junction held 7 bases outside the gene matches. The CDR3 nucleotides are TGTGCCAGCAGCTCATTGGGACTAGCGTTTTCCTACGAGCAGTACTTC. Its protein is CASSSLGLAFSYEQYF.

The chain joins TRBV7-9 to TRBJ1-2, with no clear D. The germline CDR1 and CDR2 sequences are SEHNR and FQNEAQ (reference sequence). The CDR3 has 12 amino acids. V was trimmed by 5 bases and J by 4 bases, leaving 8 bases between them. The CDR3 region is CASSLPSYGYTF. In DNA, the CDR3 is TGTGCCAGCAGCCTACCCTCCTATGGCTACACCTTC.

This clonotype was counted only a few times. The chain is built from TRBV20-1 and TRBJ1-2; TRBD1 matches 8 bases. Trimming removed 3 bases from V and 3 bases from J; junction bases left unmatched: 6. The CDR3 contains 14 residues. Germline values: CDR1 DFQATT, CDR2 SNEGSKA (reference sequence). CDR3 amino acids: CSASRQGRDYGYTF. CDR3 sequence (DNA): TGCAGTGCTAGCCGACAGGGGAGGGACTATGGCTACACCTTC.

There are many counts of this clonotype. The chain has TRBV12-3 or TRBV12-4 and TRBJ2-1; 11 bases agree with TRBD2. The V and J ends lost 5 bases and 5 bases, in that order; junction bases with no gene match: 8. The CDR3 covers 16 residues. The CDR3 nucleotides are TGTGCCAGCAGTAGCCCTAGCGGGGGGTCCCACAATGAGCAGTTCTTC. Translating gives CASSSPSGGSHNEQFF.

For this clonotype: Germline and junction disagree at one end, which may indicate a read error. The chain couples TRBV20-1 to TRBJ2-7; TRBD2 agrees at 10 bases. CDR1 is DFQATT, CDR2 SNEGSKA, per germline (reference sequence). The length of the CDR3 is 15 residues. As DNA, the CDR3 is TGCAGTGTTAGAGATCCGGCTAGCGGGAGATACGAGCGGTACTTC. Protein: CSVRDPASGRYERYF.

This sequence joins TRBV2 and TRBJ1-5; 7 bases line up with TRBD1. Germline CDR1 and CDR2: SNHLY and FYNNEI. This CDR3 is built from 14 residues. Unmatched junction bases numbered 5, after V lost 6 bases and J lost 3 bases. CDR3 sequence reads: CASRIGTVNQPQHF. CDR3 DNA sequence: TGTGCCAGCAGAATCGGGACAGTCAATCAGCCCCAGCATTTT. The variable domain in full, with the rest retrieved from reference TRBV2 and TRBJ1-5, is EPEVTQTPSHQVTQMGQEVILRCVPISNHLYFYWYRQILGQKVEFLVSFYNNEISEKSEIFDDQFSVERPDGSNFTLKIRSTKLEDSAMYFCASRIGTVNQPQHFGDGTRLSIL.

A remark on this clonotype: A read error is possible here, since a much larger clone lies one base away. The chain couples TRBV6-2 or TRBV6-3 to TRBJ1-1, with D unclear. The V gene lost 6 bases and the J gene lost 0 bases, with 8 bases spanning the gap. Per the germline V gene, CDR1 is MNHEY and CDR2 is SVGEGT. There are 13 residues in the CDR3. In DNA, the CDR3 is TGTGCCAGCAGGGGCCGAATGAACACTGAAGCTTTCTTT. It codes for CASRGRMNTEAFF.

In its sample, this clonotype was seen many times. The chain is built from TRBV9 and TRBJ1-2, with D possibly matching TRBD1 (5 bases). Trimming cost V 2 bases and J 8 bases, with 19 bases left between them. The CDR3 runs 15 residues. Germline CDR1 SGDLS, CDR2 YYNGEE. The CDR3 DNA sequence: TGTGCCAGCAGCGTGGGAGGGGAGAGCCCTTGGGGCTACACCTTC. Residues: CASSVGGESPWGYTF.

This clonotype was counted at least ten times. The chain couples TRBV9 to TRBJ1-1; tentative D call: TRBD1 (6 bases). The CDR3 contains 14 residues. Looked up from germline, CDR1 is SGDLS and CDR2 is YYNGEE. Between the trimmed V and J ends, which lost 4 bases and 1 base, there was a span of 11 bases. CDR3 sequence reads: CASSIQGTNTEAFF. The CDR3, as DNA: TGTGCCAGCAGCATACAGGGTACGAACACTGAAGCTTTCTTT.

Of note for this clonotype: It is likely a read error, because the conserved phenylalanine at the end of the CDR3 is missing. No DNA is shown, since the ends of the CDR3 on it are uncertain; the CDR3 is the one TCRdb lists. V gene TRBV7-8 combines with J gene TRBJ2-7; TRBD1 is the table's D call and was not checked against the DNA. Per germline, CDR1 SGHVS and CDR2 FQNEAQ. 8 amino acids form the CDR3, both terminal residues included. The CDR3 loop reads CASSRRDR.

The DNA of the CDR3 is TGTGCCACCAGCAGAAAAAACCTAGGACAGAACACTGAAGCTTTCTTT. As protein: CATSRKNLGQNTEAFF. V usage is TRBV15 and J usage is TRBJ1-1, with D possibly being TRBD1 (5 bases). With 2 bases removed from V and 1 base from J, the gap between germline ends came to 14 bases. CDR3 length: 16 residues. Germline V gene data show CDR1 as LNHNV and CDR2 as YYDKDF (reference sequence). Full variable domain (outside the CDR3, taken from reference TRBV15 and TRBJ1-1): DAMVIQNPRYQVTQFGKPVTLSCSQTLNHNVMYWYQQKSSQAPKLLFHYYDKDFNNEADTPDNFQSRRPNTSFCFLDIRSPGLGDTAMYLCATSRKNLGQNTEAFFGQGTRLTVV.

This clonotype was seen repeatedly, ten times or more. The gene calls are TRBV4-3 and TRBJ2-7, with D tentatively TRBD2 (5 bases). Germline CDR1 LGHNA, CDR2 YSLEER. The CDR3 has 18 residues. With 0 bases removed from V and 2 bases from J, the gap between germline ends came to 20 bases. The CDR3 loop reads CASSQDRVEGSLPYEQYF. As DNA, the CDR3 is TGCGCCAGCAGCCAAGACCGCGTGGAAGGGAGTCTCCCCTACGAGCAGTACTTC.

The chain employs TRBV11-2 and TRBJ1-6, with D unclear. Germline V gene data show CDR1 as SGHAT and CDR2 as FQNNGV. V gave up 1 base and J gave up 6 bases, with 10 bases separating them. There are 15 residues in the CDR3. CDR3 sequence: CASSLVEGSNSPLHF. In DNA, the CDR3 is TGTGCCAGCAGCTTAGTGGAAGGGAGTAATTCACCCCTCCACTTT.

This clonotype was counted ten times or more. V and J are TRBV7-8 and TRBJ1-2; 10 bases line up with TRBD1. The CDR3 sequence is 16 residues long. The V gene's germline CDR1 is SGHVS and CDR2 FQNEAQ. J was trimmed by 0 bases and V by 1 base; bases with no gene match: 2. CDR3 sequence: CASSLGGQGTNYGYTF. The CDR3 DNA sequence: TGTGCCAGCAGCTTAGGGGGACAGGGGACTAACTATGGCTACACCTTC.

The genes are TRBV5-8 and TRBJ2-7; tentatively, D is TRBD1 (6 bases). Germline CDR1 is SGHTS and CDR2 is YDEGEE. V was trimmed by 1 base and J by 2 bases, leaving 10 bases between them. The CDR3 spans 14 residues. The CDR3: CASSLTGTTYEQYF. DNA for the CDR3: TGTGCCAGCAGCTTGACAGGGACGACCTACGAGCAGTACTTC.

This clonotype was picked up a small number of times. The V call is TRBV28, the J call TRBJ1-5, with no clear D. Germline V gene data show CDR1 as MDHEN and CDR2 as SYDVKM. The CDR3 sequence is 14 residues long. Trimming removed 6 bases at V and 3 bases at J, with 12 bases between. CDR3 coding DNA: TGTGCCAGCAGAAGTCCAGGAGACAATCAGCCCCAGCATTTT. Amino acid sequence: CASRSPGDNQPQHF.

The chain carries TRBV5-1 and TRBJ2-3, with 10 bases fitting TRBD2. The V segment lost 0 bases and the J segment 4 bases; nucleotides outside the gene matches: 5. The CDR3 contains 16 residues. The germline V gene has CDR1 SGHRS and CDR2 YFSETQ. The CDR3 region is CASSLEASGGADTQYF. The CDR3 region has the DNA TGCGCCAGCAGCTTGGAGGCTAGCGGGGGAGCAGATACGCAGTATTTT.